This TCR beta chain was sequenced for a study of regulatory T cells in long-lasting Graves disease. Construction of TCR beta libraries relied on iRepertoire HTBI primers and on Arm-PCR targeting CDR3 regions. One entry per CDR3 protein, called by TCRdb with MiXCR from the multiplex PCR reads. This repertoire shows 350,000 to 500,000 distinct CDR3 sequences, around 15% found once; its top ten account for about 15%. V dropped 3 bases and J dropped 5 bases, with 7 bases sitting between them. The CDR3 loop spans 12 amino acids. Germline CDR1 and CDR2: SQVTM and ANQGSEA. Regarding time point: newly diagnosed GD, antithyroid drugs for less than 3 months. Generation of the TCR library employed RNA extracted from PBMCs. An endocrinology unit in Xi'an, China, supplied the patients. With regard to this clonotype: Its antigen is not identified.

Study-level findings and limits: Persistent Graves' patients showed reduced TCR diversity versus newly diagnosed patients. Preferential use of TRBV28, TRBJ1-2 and TRBJ2-5 was seen in persistent disease.

The same data also contributed to another study, on T cells in Graves' hyperthyroidism and ophthalmopathy. That investigation notes: A first-round RT-PCR of the TCR CDR3 used the HTBI primer set.

Here the sequenced sample was peripheral blood mononuclear cells (PBMCs), taken at new diagnosis, from a patient treated with antithyroid drugs. The rearrangement joins TRBV29-1 to TRBJ2-2, with D unclear. The clonotype comes from a woman aged 50 to 60 with Graves disease. In nucleotides, the CDR3 is TGCAGCGTTGAGTATTCGACCGGGGAGCTGTTTTTT. Translated, it gives CSVEYSTGELFF.